The 16 T cell receptor beta chains in this list originate from one sample, sequenced in a study of T-cell reconstitution after alpha-beta-depleted transplantation in children. Unique molecular identifiers featured in how the TCRbeta library was prepared. One entry per CDR3 protein results from TCRdb running MiXCR on the PCR reads. This sample has approximately 430,000 distinct CDR3 sequences, with 15% to 20% found just once. The source was PBMCs, mostly from graft donor cells, collected 360 days after TCRalphabeta/CD19-depleted stem cell transplant. The origin of the receptors is a boy less than two years old who had a stem cell transplant for Wiskott-Aldrich syndrome, so the T cells may come from the graft donor.

The CDR3 reads CAISDRAGGANVLTF. The CDR3 DNA follows: TGTGCCATCAGTGACAGAGCGGGTGGGGCCAACGTCCTGACTTTC. The J gene is TRBJ2-6, the V gene TRBV10-3; D possibly corresponds to TRBD2 (6 bases). Per germline, CDR1 ENHRY and CDR2 SYGVKD. Trimming pared 3 bases from V and 3 bases from J, leaving 9 bases between. CDR3 length equals 15 residues.

The chain recombines TRBV20-1 with TRBJ1-4, with D uncertain. Trimming stripped 1 base from V and 5 bases from J, with 14 bases between. In germline, CDR1 is DFQATT, CDR2 SNEGSKA (reference sequence). The CDR3 runs 15 residues. The CDR3 coding sequence is TGCAGTGCTAGAGTAGGAAACCAAGCCAATGAAAAACTGTTTTTT. Protein: CSARVGNQANEKLFF.

This clonotype was counted ten times or more. The J gene is TRBJ2-7, the V gene TRBV21-1; the table's D call, TRBD1, was not checked against the DNA. TRBV21-1 is deemed a pseudogene. CDR3 length: 11 amino acids. CDR3 in DNA: TGTGCCAGCAGCAAGGGGGGAGAGCAGTACTTC. This gives the protein CASSKGGEQYF.

The chain has TRBV4-1 and TRBJ2-3, with D perhaps TRBD1 or TRBD2 (5 bases each). Trimming stripped 2 bases from V and 6 bases from J, with 24 bases between. There are 18 residues in the CDR3. Looked up from germline, CDR1 is MGHRA and CDR2 is YSYEKL. The CDR3 nucleotides are TGCGCCAGCAGCCAAAGGGGAGACGCTAGTAGGCGAGCTGATACGCAGTATTTT. It codes for CASSQRGDASRRADTQYF.

The V gene is TRBV5-1, the J gene TRBJ2-5, with D perhaps being TRBD1 or TRBD2 (6 bases each). With 4 bases removed from V and 4 bases from J, the gap between germline ends came to 11 bases. The length of the CDR3 is 13 residues. Germline V gene lookup returns CDR1 SGHRS and CDR2 YFSETQ. This CDR3 reads CASSAQGGETQYF. DNA of the CDR3: TGCGCCAGCAGCGCACAGGGAGGAGAGACCCAGTACTTC.

The sample holds many counts of this clonotype. The rearrangement uses TRBV9 and TRBJ2-1; D possibly corresponds to TRBD1 (5 bases). Germline CDR1 and CDR2: SGDLS and YYNGEE. This CDR3 has 16 residues. V dropped 0 bases and J dropped 0 bases, with 10 bases sitting between them. CDR3 in amino acids: CASSVGGHGSYNEQFF. In DNA form, the CDR3 reads TGTGCCAGCAGCGTAGGTGGACACGGCTCCTACAATGAGCAGTTCTTC.

The V call is TRBV24-1, the J call TRBJ1-1; 7 nucleotides align to TRBD1. This CDR3 is 14 amino acids long. Per germline, CDR1 KGHDR and CDR2 SFDVKD. Losses at the gene ends were 3 bases for V and 7 bases for J; bases not matched to a gene: 7. DNA for the CDR3: TGTGCCACCAGTGATCCGAGGGGGCAGGGTGAAGCTTTCTTT. Translation gives CATSDPRGQGEAFF.

A few counts support this clonotype. The chain couples TRBV5-1 to TRBJ2-5; D may be TRBD1 (6 bases). The CDR3 runs 14 residues. Germline V gives CDR1 SGHRS, CDR2 YFSETQ. V was shortened by 1 base and J by 5 bases, with 12 bases between the two germline ends. The DNA for the CDR3 is TGCGCCAGCAGCTTGATGGGGGCTGACGAGACCCAGTACTTC. Amino acid sequence: CASSLMGADETQYF.

The chain carries TRBV21-1 and TRBJ2-3. TRBV21-1 is given as a pseudogene. The CDR3 extends over 14 amino acids. DNA of the CDR3: TGTGCCGCGACTTCATCTATTAGCACAGATACGCAGTATTTT. It codes for CAATSSISTDTQYF.

This clonotype came up once. Given a much more abundant clone one base away, this may be a read error. The chain links TRBV29-1 to TRBJ2-1; TRBD2 matches 9 bases. J lost 4 bases, V lost 5 bases, and 12 bases had no gene match. Per germline, CDR1 SQVTM and CDR2 ANQGSEA. The CDR3 runs 16 residues. CDR3 region: CSVYYIEREAYNEQFF. In DNA form, the CDR3 reads TGCAGCGTTTATTACATTGAGCGGGAGGCGTACAATGAGCAGTTCTTC.

The sample holds a few counts of this clonotype. This chain uses TRBV6-4 with TRBJ2-6, with D possibly called TRBD1 or TRBD2 (5 bases each). CDR1 is MRHNA, CDR2 SNTAGT, per germline. The CDR3 consists of 20 residues. Trimming pared 7 bases from V and 1 base from J, leaving 26 bases between. CDR3 nucleotide sequence: TGTGCCAGCATAGAGTCGAGGCCAGGGAGTCTTGGGTCTGGGGCCAACGTCCTGACTTTC. It is translated as CASIESRPGSLGSGANVLTF.

In its sample, this clonotype was seen many times. J is TRBJ2-2 and V is TRBV5-1, with D hard to call. Per the germline V gene, CDR1 is SGHRS and CDR2 is YFSETQ. The length of the CDR3 is 14 residues. Trimming cost V 0 bases and J 3 bases, with 6 bases left between them. The CDR3 sequence is CASSLGQYTGELFF. CDR3 coding DNA: TGCGCCAGCAGCTTGGGACAATACACCGGGGAGCTGTTTTTT.

The chain employs TRBV30 and TRBJ1-5; no reliable D call. V gave up 2 bases and J gave up 3 bases, with 8 bases separating them. Germline V lookup: CDR1 GTSNPN, CDR2 SVGIG (reference sequence). The CDR3 covers 13 residues. The CDR3 DNA reads TGTGCCTGGAGTTCGGCAGTCAATCAGCCCCAGCATTTT. It translates to CAWSSAVNQPQHF.

The chain employs TRBV25-1 and TRBJ2-5; the D call may be TRBD1 or TRBD2 (6 bases each). This CDR3 has 13 residues. Germline CDR1 MGHDK, CDR2 SYGVNS. The V end was cut by 6 bases, the J end by 5 bases, with 13 bases between. The CDR3 nucleotides are TGTGCCAGCAGGAGGGGGGCGCGGGAGACCCAGTACTTC. This codes for CASRRGARETQYF.

The chain combines TRBV7-9 with TRBJ2-7, with D unresolved. Trimming shortened V by 2 bases and J by 5 bases, and 13 bases separated the two germline ends. This CDR3 region has 14 residues. Per germline, CDR1 SEHNR and CDR2 FQNEAQ (reference sequence). CDR3 amino acids: CASSLPSPTNEQYF. DNA for the CDR3: TGTGCCAGCAGCTTACCCAGCCCTACGAACGAGCAGTACTTC.

This clonotype occurred a few times. The chain employs TRBV5-1 and TRBJ2-2; a possible D gene is TRBD2 (7 bases). This CDR3 has 14 residues. CDR1 and CDR2 from the germline V gene are SGHRS and YFSETQ. Trimming shortened V by 5 bases and J by 5 bases, and 13 bases separated the two germline ends. The chain's CDR3 is CASRGGGKTGELFF. The CDR3 DNA sequence: TGCGCCAGCAGAGGGGGGGGCAAAACCGGGGAGCTGTTTTTT. The full variable domain, its missing parts supplied by reference TRBV5-1 and TRBJ2-2, is KAGVTQTPRYLIKTRGQQVTLSCSPISGHRSVSWYQQTPGQGLQFLFEYFSETQRNKGNFPGRFSGRQFSNSRSEMNVSTLELGDSALYLCASRGGGKTGELFFGEGSRLTVL.